The sequence of this TCR beta chain was determined in a study of regulatory T cells in long-lasting Graves disease. Arm-PCR with iRepertoire HTBI primers amplified the CDR3 regions for these TCR beta libraries. From the multiplex PCR reads, TCRdb called clonotypes with MiXCR, one entry per CDR3 protein. The sample gives hundreds of thousands of distinct CDR3 sequences, 25% to 30% of which show up once; roughly 41% is in the top ten. This clonotype was observed a few times. Antigen specificity is unknown. Germline values: CDR1 MNHNS, CDR2 SASEGT. The CDR3 sequence is 14 residues long. V was trimmed by 7 bases and J by 5 bases, leaving 18 bases between them. Study findings and constraints: Persistent disease favored TRBV28, TRBJ1-2 and TRBJ2-5.

The time point was: persistent/refractory GD, antithyroid drugs over 5 years with positive TRAb. RNA extracted from PBMCs served as the sequencing template. The guidelines of the American Thyroid Association were the basis for diagnosing Graves' disease. Patients of an endocrinology department in Xi'an, China, were included. Here the sequenced sample was peripheral blood mononuclear cells (PBMCs), taken when the disease was refractory, from a patient treated with antithyroid drugs. The receptor comes from a female donor with Graves disease. The rearrangement uses TRBV6-1 and TRBJ2-7, with D possibly being TRBD1 (5 bases). CDR3 DNA: TGTGCCAGCACCCCCCCGGGCGGACAAAACGAGCAGTACTTC. Its translation is CASTPPGGQNEQYF.